This T cell receptor beta chain came from a study of control samples from healthy donors and cancer patients. Measured with immunoSEQ multiplex PCR; TCRdb has only the in-frame clones, and not every one. In the table there are approximately 230,000 clones, roughly 82% of which are singletons. V was clipped by 0 bases and J by 4 bases; unmatched bases: 5. Germline-derived CDR1 and CDR2 are SGHRS and YFSETQ. The CDR3 extends over 16 amino acids. This clonotype was obtained from a woman aged 55-69 years with lung cancer. Sequenced sample: PBMCs. The V gene is TRBV5-1, the J gene TRBJ2-1; 9 bases match TRBD1. CDR3: CASSLEPTGGYNEQFF. The CDR3 DNA is TGCGCCAGCAGCTTGGAACCGACAGGGGGGTACAATGAGCAGTTCTTC. Based on the CDR3 plus reference TRBV5-1 and TRBJ2-1, the full variable domain is KAGVTQTPRYLIKTRGQQVTLSCSPISGHRSVSWYQQTPGQGLQFLFEYFSETQRNKGNFPGRFSGRQFSNSRSEMNVSTLELGDSALYLCASSLEPTGGYNEQFFGPGTRLTVL.